A selection of T cell receptor beta chains follows, all from one sample in a study of response to subunit inactivated influenza vaccine. TCRdb reprocessed the RT-PCR reads via MiXCR and lists one record per CDR3 protein. Of about 700,000 distinct CDR3 sequences in the sample, 13% to 15% were seen once. This sample comprised PBMCs from blood, obtained 14 to 15 days before vaccination. The receptors were sampled from a man in his forties or fifties who received an inactivated influenza vaccine. The CDR3 runs from the conserved cysteine through the conserved F or W. D genes are given only for firm matches. Clone size, where shown, is once, few, many, or a class for clones that have expanded.

d_gene	v_gene	abundance	j_gene	CDR3nt	CDR3aa
-	TRBV5-1	-	TRBJ1-2	TGCGCCAGCAGCTTGGATGCGCGGGGCGTGAATGGCTACACCTTC	CASSLDARGVNGYTF
-	TRBV4-3	few	TRBJ1-6	TGCGCCAGCAGCCAAGATTGGGCAGTAAATATTAATTCACCCCTCCACTTT	CASSQDWAVNINSPLHF
-	TRBV27	-	TRBJ2-1	TGTGCCAGCAGCATCGACAGCTCCTACAATGAGCAGTTCTTC	CASSIDSSYNEQFF
TRBD2	TRBV7-9	-	TRBJ2-3	TGTGCCAGCAGCGTCACTAGCGGGGGGTCCACAGATACGCAGTATTTT	CASSVTSGGSTDTQYF
TRBD2	TRBV15	-	TRBJ2-1	TGTGCCACCAGCAGAGGTAGCGGGAGGCACAATGAGCAGTTCTTC	CATSRGSGRHNEQFF
TRBD2	TRBV6-1	few	TRBJ2-7	TGTGCCAGCAGTCAAAGGACTAGCGGGTGGTACGAGCAGTACTTC	CASSQRTSGWYEQYF
-	TRBV6-2/TRBV6-3	many	TRBJ2-1	TGTGCCAGCAGTCCCCATCGGACCTTTTCCGAGCAGTTCTTC	CASSPHRTFSEQFF
-	TRBV4-1	few	TRBJ2-3	TGCGCCAGCAGCCAAGATACCTCAGGAGGTACGCAGTATTTT	CASSQDTSGGTQYF
-	TRBV6-1	few	TRBJ1-2	TGTGCCAGCAGCCCCACCGACAGGCGTGGGTATGGCTACACCTTC	CASSPTDRRGYGYTF
-	TRBV6-2/TRBV6-3	-	TRBJ2-2	TGTGCCAGCAGCCCCAGCAGAGGGGCGGGGCTCGCGAACACCGGGGAGCTGTTTTTT	CASSPSRGAGLANTGELFF
-	TRBV7-9	few	TRBJ1-1	TGTGCCAGCAGCTTTCCGGGACAACTGAACACTGAAGCTTTCTTT	CASSFPGQLNTEAFF
-	TRBV4-3	many	TRBJ2-1	TGCGCCAGCAGCCAAGAGTTTACTAGCTACAATGAGCAGTTCTTC	CASSQEFTSYNEQFF
-	TRBV9	-	TRBJ2-1	TGTGCCAGCAGCGTAGTCGAGACGAACAATGAGCAGTTCTTC	CASSVVETNNEQFF
TRBD1	TRBV6-2/TRBV6-3	once	TRBJ1-2	TGTGCCAGCAGAGATCAGCTCGGGACAGGTTATGGCTACACCTTC	CASRDQLGTGYGYTF
-	TRBV5-6	many	TRBJ2-7	TGTGCCAGCAGCTTGGCCAACGAGCAGTACTTC	CASSLANEQYF
TRBD2	TRBV7-2	-	TRBJ2-7	TGTGCCAGCAGCACCCAAGCGGGAGGGCCCGGCGAGCAGTACTTC	CASSTQAGGPGEQYF
TRBD1	TRBV12-3/TRBV12-4	few	TRBJ2-1	TGTGCCAGCAGTTCAGCCGGGACAGGGGGCTGGGATGAGCAGTTCTTC	CASSSAGTGGWDEQFF
-	TRBV11-1	few	TRBJ1-4	TGTGCCAGCAGCTTAGCTTTGGTTACGTCTCCAACTAATGAAAAACTGTTTTTT	CASSLALVTSPTNEKLFF
-	TRBV4-3	few	TRBJ2-2	TGCGCCAGCAGCCAAGAACCCCGCGGGGAGCTGTTTTTT	CASSQEPRGELFF
-	TRBV15	-	TRBJ1-4	TGTGCCACCAGCAGAGATCCCCAGTCTAATGAAAAACTGTTTTTT	CATSRDPQSNEKLFF
-	TRBV10-3	-	TRBJ1-5	TGTGCCATCAGTGGGAGGGCGGATCAGCCCCAGCATTTT	CAISGRADQPQHF
TRBD1	TRBV4-3	-	TRBJ2-6	TGCGCCAGCAGCCAAGAGAGGACAGGGAATACTGGGGCCAACGTCCTGACTTTC	CASSQERTGNTGANVLTF
-	TRBV7-8	few	TRBJ2-5	TGTGCCAGCAGGTTGCCCGGCCAAGAGACCCAGTACTTC	CASRLPGQETQYF
-	TRBV19	-	TRBJ2-1	TGTGCCAGTAGTATCGGGGAAAGGACAGTGCAGTTCTTC	CASSIGERTVQFF
TRBD1	TRBV6-4	-	TRBJ2-2	TGTGCCAGCAGTGATTCAGTAGCGGACAGGGGCACCGGGGAGCTGTTTTTT	CASSDSVADRGTGELFF
-	TRBV6-1	-	TRBJ2-7	TGTGCCAGCAGGAGACCATCGGGGGCAACTTACGAGCAGTACTTC	CASRRPSGATYEQYF
-	TRBV4-3	-	TRBJ1-1	TGCGCCAGCAGCCAAGTTGTCGGGGTGAACACTGAAGCTTTCTTT	CASSQVVGVNTEAFF
TRBD1	TRBV7-2	-	TRBJ1-1	TGTGCCAGCAGCTATGGGACAGTAAGGAACACTGAAGCTTTCTTT	CASSYGTVRNTEAFF
TRBD1	TRBV12-3/TRBV12-4	once	TRBJ2-7	TGTGCCAGCAGCAGGGGGAACGAGCAGTACTTC	CASSRGNEQYF
TRBD2	TRBV24-1	-	TRBJ2-3	TGTGCCACCAGTGATTGGGAGGGTCGTACGCAGTATTTT	CATSDWEGRTQYF
-	TRBV6-5	few	TRBJ2-2	TGTGCCAGCAGTTACTCGTGGGGGGAAACCGGGGAGCTGTTTTTT	CASSYSWGETGELFF
-	TRBV28	-	TRBJ1-5	TGTGCCAGCAGTAGACAGGTTTTGGAGCCCCAGCATTTT	CASSRQVLEPQHF
TRBD1	TRBV5-1	many	TRBJ2-1	TGCGCCAGCAGCTTAACGGGACAGTCAACTGAGCAGTTCTTC	CASSLTGQSTEQFF
-	TRBV20-1	-	TRBJ2-3	TGCAGTGCTAAACGGGGGGCCCATGAGGATACGCAGTATTTT	CSAKRGAHEDTQYF
TRBD2	TRBV7-6	-	TRBJ2-1	TGTGCCAGCAGCCAGGGACTAGCGGGGGGCAGAAACTACAATGAGCAGTTCTTC	CASSQGLAGGRNYNEQFF
-	TRBV29-1	few	TRBJ2-3	TGCAGCGTTCAAGCTAGCACAGATACGCAGTATTTT	CSVQASTDTQYF
TRBD2	TRBV6-2/TRBV6-3	few	TRBJ2-4	TGTGCCAGCAGCCACTCACTAGCGAGGTCGGGTCTTCAGTACTTC	CASSHSLARSGLQYF
-	TRBV7-2	few	TRBJ2-2	TGTGCCAGCAGGCGTTCAGGGGGGCGCACCGGGGAGCTGTTTTTT	CASRRSGGRTGELFF
-	TRBV7-6	-	TRBJ2-7	TGTGCCAGCAGCTTAGCAGAGTTGGGGGGTCACTACGAGCAGTACTTC	CASSLAELGGHYEQYF
-	TRBV11-2	-	TRBJ2-1	TGTGCCAGCAGTTCCGACAGGCACAATGAGCAGTTCTTC	CASSSDRHNEQFF
TRBD2	TRBV4-3	-	TRBJ2-3	TGCGCCAGCAGCTATGGTAGTCCGGGGGGGACGCAGTATTTT	CASSYGSPGGTQYF
-	TRBV6-2/TRBV6-3	few	TRBJ2-5	TGTGCCAGCAGTATTCCGGAGTCAGAGACCCAGTACTTC	CASSIPESETQYF
-	TRBV4-1	many	TRBJ1-5	TGCGCCAGCAGCCAAGATCGACAGAATCAGCCCCAGCATTTT	CASSQDRQNQPQHF
TRBD2	TRBV4-2	few	TRBJ2-2	TGTGCCAGCAGCCAAGCCTGGCGGGAGGTCTCCGGGGAGCTGTTTTTT	CASSQAWREVSGELFF
-	TRBV7-9	-	TRBJ2-7	TGTGCCAGCAGTCGGGACCGTAGGAACGAGCAGTACTTC	CASSRDRRNEQYF
TRBD2	TRBV10-3	few	TRBJ2-5	TGTGCCATCAGTGAGCCCCTGGGGTTACTAGCGGGGGGGCAAGAGACCCAGTACTTC	CAISEPLGLLAGGQETQYF
TRBD2	TRBV29-1	-	TRBJ2-2	TGCAGCGTTGAAGAGGCTAGCGGGAGGGGGAACACCGGGGAGCTGTTTTTT	CSVEEASGRGNTGELFF
TRBD2	TRBV12-3/TRBV12-4	few	TRBJ2-1	TGTGCCAGCAGTCCTAGCGGTCTAGCGGGAGTCAATGAGCAGTTCTTC	CASSPSGLAGVNEQFF
-	TRBV7-3	-	TRBJ2-2	TGTGCCAGCAGCTTTCTAGTCACCGGGGAGCTGTTTTTT	CASSFLVTGELFF
TRBD1	TRBV25-1	-	TRBJ2-1	TGTGCCAGCAGTGAGTGGGACAGGGCCTTCTATGAGCAGTTCTTC	CASSEWDRAFYEQFF
TRBD1	TRBV5-1	many	TRBJ2-7	TGCGCCAGCAGCATGTCGACAGGGGTCTACGAGCAGTACTTC	CASSMSTGVYEQYF
TRBD1	TRBV3-1	-	TRBJ1-6	TGTGCCAGCAGCCAAGTGGGACAGGGTGGGTATTCACCCCTCCACTTT	CASSQVGQGGYSPLHF
-	TRBV12-3/TRBV12-4	-	TRBJ1-2	TGTGCCAGCAGTCCCGCCGGGACACTCAACTATGGCTACACCTTC	CASSPAGTLNYGYTF
-	TRBV7-9	many	TRBJ1-1	TGTGCCAGCAGTCCAAGTGGCGGTGGCACTGAAGCTTTCTTT	CASSPSGGGTEAFF
-	TRBV7-2	few	TRBJ2-2	TGTGCCAGCAGCCTACCCCTCGGGGTGGTCGGGGAGCTGTTTTTT	CASSLPLGVVGELFF
-	TRBV7-9	few	TRBJ1-3	TGTGCCAGCAGGGGACCGTCGAACTCTGGAAACACCATATATTTT	CASRGPSNSGNTIYF